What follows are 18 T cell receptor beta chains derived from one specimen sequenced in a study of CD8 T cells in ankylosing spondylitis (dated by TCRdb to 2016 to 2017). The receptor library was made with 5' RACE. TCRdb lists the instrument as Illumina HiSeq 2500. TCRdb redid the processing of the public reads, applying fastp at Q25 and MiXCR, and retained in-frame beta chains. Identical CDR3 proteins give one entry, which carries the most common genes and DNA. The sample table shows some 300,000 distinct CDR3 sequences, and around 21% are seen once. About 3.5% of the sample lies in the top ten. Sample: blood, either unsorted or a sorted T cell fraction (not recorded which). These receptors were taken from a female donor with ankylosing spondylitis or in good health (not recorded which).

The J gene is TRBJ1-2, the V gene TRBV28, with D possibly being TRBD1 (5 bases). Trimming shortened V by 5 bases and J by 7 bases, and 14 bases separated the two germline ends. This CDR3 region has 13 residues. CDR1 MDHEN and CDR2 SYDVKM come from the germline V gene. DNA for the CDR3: TGTGCCAGCAGTCCGGGACTCCAAGGTGGCTACACCTTC. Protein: CASSPGLQGGYTF.

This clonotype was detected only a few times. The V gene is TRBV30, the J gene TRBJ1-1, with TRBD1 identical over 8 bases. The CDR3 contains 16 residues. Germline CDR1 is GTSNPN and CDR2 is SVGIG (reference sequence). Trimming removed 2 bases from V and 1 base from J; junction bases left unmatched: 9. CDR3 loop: CAWSSRQGARNTEAFF. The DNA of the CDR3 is TGTGCCTGGAGTTCACGCCAGGGGGCGAGGAACACTGAAGCTTTCTTT.

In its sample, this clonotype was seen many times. The CDR3 sequence: CASSSRVAGNNEQFF. CDR3 nucleotide sequence: TGTGCCAGCAGTTCCCGGGTAGCGGGTAACAATGAGCAGTTCTTC. V gene TRBV12-3 or TRBV12-4 combines with J gene TRBJ2-1; 7 bases agree with TRBD2. The V gene end was trimmed by 4 bases and the J gene end by 5 bases; junction bases not matched to a gene: 8. The CDR3 runs to 15 residues.

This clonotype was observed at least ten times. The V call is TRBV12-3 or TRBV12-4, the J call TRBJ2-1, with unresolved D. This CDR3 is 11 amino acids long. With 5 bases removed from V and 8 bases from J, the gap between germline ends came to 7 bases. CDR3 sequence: CASSEYDEQFF. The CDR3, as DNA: TGTGCCAGCAGTGAGTACGATGAGCAGTTCTTC.

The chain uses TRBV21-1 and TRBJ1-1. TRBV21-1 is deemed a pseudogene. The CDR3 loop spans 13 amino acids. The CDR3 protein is CASSKGGNTEAFF. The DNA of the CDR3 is TGTGCCAGCAGCAAAGGGGGGAACACTGAAGCTTTCTTT.

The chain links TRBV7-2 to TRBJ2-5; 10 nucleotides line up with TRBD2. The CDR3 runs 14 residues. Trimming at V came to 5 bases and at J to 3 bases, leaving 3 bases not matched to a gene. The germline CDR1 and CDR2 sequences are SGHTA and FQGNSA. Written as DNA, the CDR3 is TGTGCCAGCAGCCCCGGACTAGCGGAAGAGACCCAGTACTTC. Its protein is CASSPGLAEETQYF.

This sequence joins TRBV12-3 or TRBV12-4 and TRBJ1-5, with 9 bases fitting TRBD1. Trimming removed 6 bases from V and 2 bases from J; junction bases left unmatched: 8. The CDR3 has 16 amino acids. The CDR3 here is CASSRGQGVGNQPQHF. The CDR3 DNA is TGTGCCAGCAGCCGGGGACAGGGCGTCGGCAATCAGCCCCAGCATTTT.

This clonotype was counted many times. In DNA form, the CDR3 reads TGCAGCGCCTTACCGGGACTCAATCAGCCCCAGCATTTT. It codes for CSALPGLNQPQHF. This sequence joins TRBV29-1 and TRBJ1-5; a possible D gene is TRBD1 (5 bases). The CDR3 consists of 13 residues. The germline gives CDR1 SQVTM, CDR2 ANQGSEA. V was pared by 7 bases and J by 3 bases, with 13 bases between. Filled out from reference TRBV29-1 and TRBJ1-5, the complete variable domain reads SAVISQKPSRDICQRGTSLTIQCQVDSQVTMMFWYRQQPGQSLTLIATANQGSEATYESGFVIDKFPISRPNLTFSTLTVSNMSPEDSSIYLCSALPGLNQPQHFGDGTRLSIL.

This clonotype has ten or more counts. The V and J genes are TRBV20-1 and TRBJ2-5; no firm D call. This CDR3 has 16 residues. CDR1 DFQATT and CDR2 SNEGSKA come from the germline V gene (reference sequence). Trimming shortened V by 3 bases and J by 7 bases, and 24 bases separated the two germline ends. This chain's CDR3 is CSARSPSRPTFGTQYF. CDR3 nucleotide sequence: TGCAGTGCTAGGTCTCCAAGCAGGCCTACTTTCGGGACCCAGTACTTC.

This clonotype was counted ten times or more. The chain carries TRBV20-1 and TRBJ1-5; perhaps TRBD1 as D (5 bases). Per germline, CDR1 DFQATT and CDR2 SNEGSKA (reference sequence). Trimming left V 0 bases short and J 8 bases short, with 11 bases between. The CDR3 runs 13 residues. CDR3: CSAREDTVEPQHF. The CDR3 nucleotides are TGCAGTGCTAGAGAGGACACGGTTGAGCCCCAGCATTTT.

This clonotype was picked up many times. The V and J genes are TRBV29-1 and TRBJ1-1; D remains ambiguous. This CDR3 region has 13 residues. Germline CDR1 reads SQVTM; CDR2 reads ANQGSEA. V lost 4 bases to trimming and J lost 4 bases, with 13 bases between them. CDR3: CSVVSLRGTEAFF. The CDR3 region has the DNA TGCAGCGTTGTATCCCTGCGCGGCACTGAAGCTTTCTTT.

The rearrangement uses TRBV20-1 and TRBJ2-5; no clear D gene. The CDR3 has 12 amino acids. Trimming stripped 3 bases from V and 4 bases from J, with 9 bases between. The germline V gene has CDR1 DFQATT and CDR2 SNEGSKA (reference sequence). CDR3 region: CSASKGGETQYF. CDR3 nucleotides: TGCAGTGCTAGTAAAGGTGGAGAGACCCAGTACTTC.

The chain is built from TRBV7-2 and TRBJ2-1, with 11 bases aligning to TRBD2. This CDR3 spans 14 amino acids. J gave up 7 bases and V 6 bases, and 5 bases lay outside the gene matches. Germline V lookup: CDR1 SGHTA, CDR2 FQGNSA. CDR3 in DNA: TGTGCCAGCAGGCTAGCGGGAGGCGAAAATGAGCAGTTCTTC. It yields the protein CASRLAGGENEQFF.

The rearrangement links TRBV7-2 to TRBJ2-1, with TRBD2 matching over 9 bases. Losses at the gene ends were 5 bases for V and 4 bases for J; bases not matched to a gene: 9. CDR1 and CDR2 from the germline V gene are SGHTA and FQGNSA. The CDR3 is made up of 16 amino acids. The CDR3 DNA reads TGTGCCAGCAGCCGGGGCGGGAGGGGAACTTACAATGAGCAGTTCTTC. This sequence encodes CASSRGGRGTYNEQFF.

CDR3 amino acids: CASSVVGIGQETQYF. As DNA, the CDR3 is TGTGCCAGCAGCGTCGTGGGGATTGGGCAAGAGACCCAGTACTTC. The chain links TRBV11-2 to TRBJ2-5; no firm D call. Germline assignment: CDR1 SGHAT and CDR2 FQNNGV. Trimming took off 5 bases at V and 2 bases at J, with 15 bases between the two ends. There are 15 residues in the CDR3.

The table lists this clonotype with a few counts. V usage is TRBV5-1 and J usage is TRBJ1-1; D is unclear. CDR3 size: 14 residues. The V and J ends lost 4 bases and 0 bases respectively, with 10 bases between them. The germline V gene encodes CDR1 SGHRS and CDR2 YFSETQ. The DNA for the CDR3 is TGCGCCAGCAGCACTACGGGGATGAACACTGAAGCTTTCTTT. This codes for CASSTTGMNTEAFF.

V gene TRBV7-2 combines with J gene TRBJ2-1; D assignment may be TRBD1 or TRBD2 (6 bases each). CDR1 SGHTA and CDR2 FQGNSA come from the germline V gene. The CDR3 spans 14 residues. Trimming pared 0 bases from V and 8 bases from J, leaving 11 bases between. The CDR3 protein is CASSLARGGDEQFF. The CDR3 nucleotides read TGTGCCAGCAGCTTAGCCAGGGGAGGAGATGAGCAGTTCTTC.

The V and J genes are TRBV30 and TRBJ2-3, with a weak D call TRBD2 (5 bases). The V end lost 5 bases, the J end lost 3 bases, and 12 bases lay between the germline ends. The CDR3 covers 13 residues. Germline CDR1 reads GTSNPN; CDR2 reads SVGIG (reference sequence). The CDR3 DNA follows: TGTGCCTGGGAGGAGGAGAGGACAGATACGCAGTATTTT. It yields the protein CAWEEERTDTQYF.